This T cell receptor beta chain was captured in a study of a mutant IDH1 vaccine in newly diagnosed glioma. Overall study context: Former treatment meant radiotherapy, temozolomide, or both; the majority had gotten both.

Concerning this clone itself: Antigen unknown.

V was pared by 5 bases and J by 6 bases, with 17 bases between. Germline V gene lookup returns CDR1 MGHDK and CDR2 SYGVNS. This CDR3 is built from 16 residues. The time point is: week 23, last vaccination. The vaccine gave 300 ug of a 20-mer mutant IDH1 peptide subcutaneously per dose. TCRdb's table, derived via immunoSEQ multiplex PCR, lists solely in-frame clones and lacks some. The sample has 50,000 to 85,000 clones, over 70% seen once; the top ten hold 10% to 15%. This sample comprised PBMCs, obtained from a glioma patient whose treatment included an IDH1 peptide vaccine. The rearrangement joins TRBV25-1 to TRBJ1-6; D ambiguous. The clonotype comes from a man aged 18 to 30 with glioma. The CDR3 region has the DNA TGTGCCAGCAGTTCGGGTTATCGAGCGGCTAATTCACCCCTCCACTTT. Amino acid sequence: CASSSGYRAANSPLHF.